The clone carrying this T cell receptor beta chain was detected many times. Antigen specificity is unknown. The data were obtained in a study of human T cells and chemical hapten exposure. The wider study: Small differences in pooled library volume mainly drove the variation in TCR yields per sample. Study-level points and caveats: Relative to control repertoires, expanded TCRs gave rise to significantly more large CDR3 similarity clusters.

The V gene lost 3 bases and the J gene lost 5 bases, with 8 bases spanning the gap. This CDR3 is 13 amino acids long. TCRdb reprocessed the RACE reads via MiXCR and lists one record per CDR3 protein. The data contain roughly 380,000 distinct CDR3 sequences, 4.5% to 6% of them singletons. Time point: pre-sensitization, week 0. Stated treatment: therapeutic diphenylcyclopropenone sensitization with weekly scalp DPC. The source of this sequence is a woman aged 50 to 65 with alopecia areata. Some clones in this sample may be carry-over from other donors' samples. The genes are TRBV12-3 or TRBV12-4 and TRBJ1-3; D not certain. The starting material was whole blood, obtained in connection with sensitization to the hapten diphenylcyclopropenone (DPC). The CDR3 coding sequence is TGTGCCAGCAGTTTTCGGGGTCGAAACACCATATATTTT. Translation gives CASSFRGRNTIYF.